A selection of T cell receptor beta chains follows, all from one sample in a study of OX40 agonist ivuxolimab in advanced cancers. Assay: immunoSEQ multiplex PCR; the TCRdb copy retains only in-frame clones and omits some. The table has about 33,000 clones, approximately 84% seen once. This material consisted of CD4+ or CD8+ T cells sorted from blood, taken in a trial of the OX40 agonist ivuxolimab. The receptors were gathered from an adult with an advanced solid tumor such as melanoma, head and neck, liver or kidney cancer. Both conserved end residues are trimmed from each CDR3. D genes are given only for firm matches.

D gene: NA; J gene: TRBJ2-1; V gene: TRBV7-2; CDR3 protein: ASSLSEQFYRNEQF
D gene: TRBD2; J gene: TRBJ2-5; V gene: TRBV5-5; CDR3 protein: ASSSLAGEGETQY
D gene: NA; J gene: TRBJ2-1; V gene: TRBV7-2; CDR3 protein: ASSFRRGPYNEQF
D gene: NA; J gene: TRBJ2-1; V gene: TRBV19; CDR3 protein: ASSISGSPYNEQF
D gene: NA; J gene: TRBJ1-1; V gene: TRBV29-1; CDR3 protein: SVSAGAIEAF
D gene: NA; J gene: TRBJ2-7; V gene: TRBV6-1; CDR3 protein: ASSEKDTSYEQY
D gene: TRBD2; J gene: TRBJ2-1; V gene: TRBV19; CDR3 protein: ASKLAGGAQQF
D gene: NA; J gene: TRBJ2-5; V gene: TRBV6-5; CDR3 protein: ASSSRSQETQY
D gene: TRBD2; J gene: TRBJ2-7; V gene: TRBV30; CDR3 protein: AWTGLAGGLEQY
D gene: NA; J gene: TRBJ2-7; V gene: TRBV30; CDR3 protein: AWAKWGIDEQY
D gene: NA; J gene: TRBJ2-1; V gene: TRBV19; CDR3 protein: ASSPLEGVSNEQF
D gene: TRBD2; J gene: TRBJ2-1; V gene: TRBV9; CDR3 protein: ASSTSVAGVYNEQF
D gene: TRBD1; J gene: TRBJ2-1; V gene: TRBV6-5; CDR3 protein: ASSYGQGALNEQF
D gene: TRBD1; J gene: TRBJ2-5; V gene: TRBV5-6; CDR3 protein: ASSFGTGGAQTQY
D gene: NA; J gene: TRBJ1-3; V gene: TRBV7-6; CDR3 protein: ASSLEPAQLNSGNTIY
D gene: NA; J gene: TRBJ2-1; V gene: TRBV28; CDR3 protein: ASSLSGDPYNEQF
D gene: NA; J gene: TRBJ1-1; V gene: TRBV4-2; CDR3 protein: ASSRRGATEAF
D gene: NA; J gene: TRBJ2-2; V gene: TRBV6-5; CDR3 protein: ASSRVQGNTGELF
D gene: NA; J gene: TRBJ2-7; V gene: TRBV20-1; CDR3 protein: SARELYEQY
D gene: TRBD2; J gene: TRBJ2-3; V gene: TRBV7-9; CDR3 protein: ASSPLAGGTTDTQY
D gene: NA; J gene: TRBJ2-7; V gene: TRBV5-1; CDR3 protein: ASSWINGGNYEQY
D gene: NA; J gene: TRBJ1-5; V gene: TRBV7-9; CDR3 protein: ASSSVSTGLGNQPQH
D gene: TRBD1; J gene: TRBJ2-7; V gene: TRBV5-5; CDR3 protein: ASSLARGFAYEQY
D gene: NA; J gene: TRBJ2-7; V gene: TRBV5-5; CDR3 protein: ASRGPRLDEQY
D gene: NA; J gene: TRBJ2-1; V gene: TRBV7-9; CDR3 protein: ASSLTHNEQF
D gene: TRBD1; J gene: TRBJ2-1; V gene: TRBV28; CDR3 protein: ASSLSTGGVHNEQF
D gene: TRBD1; J gene: TRBJ2-4; V gene: TRBV2; CDR3 protein: ASSTPGQGAKNIQY
D gene: NA; J gene: TRBJ2-5; V gene: TRBV7-7; CDR3 protein: ASSFDWRETQY
D gene: NA; J gene: TRBJ2-1; V gene: TRBV28; CDR3 protein: ASSLSSSYNEQF
D gene: NA; J gene: TRBJ1-2; V gene: TRBV21-1; CDR3 protein: ASRGGRDIANYGYT
D gene: TRBD2; J gene: TRBJ2-3; V gene: TRBV7-8; CDR3 protein: ASSLGAGAPLDTQY
D gene: NA; J gene: TRBJ1-1; V gene: TRBV13; CDR3 protein: ASSLGGPGGGYTEAF
D gene: TRBD1; J gene: TRBJ2-7; V gene: TRBV5-4; CDR3 protein: ASSLEGTGGGTYEQY
D gene: NA; J gene: TRBJ2-1; V gene: TRBV5-6; CDR3 protein: ASSFTMNEQF
D gene: TRBD1; J gene: TRBJ1-6; V gene: TRBV6-1; CDR3 protein: ASSDREESPLH
D gene: NA; J gene: TRBJ1-3; V gene: TRBV11-1; CDR3 protein: ASSLAGTNTIY
D gene: NA; J gene: TRBJ1-6; V gene: TRBV5-4; CDR3 protein: ASSLYAGGSSYNSPLH
D gene: NA; J gene: TRBJ2-7; V gene: TRBV5-1; CDR3 protein: ASSLERYYEQY
D gene: NA; J gene: TRBJ1-3; V gene: TRBV9; CDR3 protein: ASSVAGSGNTIY